This entry lists 10 T cell receptor beta chains sequenced from one sample in a study of breast tumors, draining lymph nodes, adjacent tissues. From the multiplex PCR reads, TCRdb called clonotypes with MiXCR, one entry per CDR3 protein. The sample holds fewer than 25,000 distinct CDR3 sequences, 55% to 80% seen once. The sample consisted of tumor-adjacent breast tissue. The source of these receptors is a female donor with breast cancer. Some clones in this sample may be carry-over from other donors' samples.

The rearrangement joins TRBV20-1 to TRBJ2-3; TRBD2 matches 13 bases. The CDR3 contains 16 residues. The germline V gene has CDR1 DFQATT and CDR2 SNEGSKA (reference sequence). V trimming: 6 bases; J trimming: 4 bases; junction bases outside the gene matches: 10. The CDR3 DNA reads as TGCAGTGCCCCGCGGACTAGCGGGAGTAGACCAGATACGCAGTATTTT. It yields the protein CSAPRTSGSRPDTQYF.

This clonotype occurred many times. The chain recombines TRBV3-1 with TRBJ2-2, with D unclear. The CDR3 covers 12 residues. CDR1 and CDR2 from the germline V gene are LGHDT and YNNKEL (reference sequence). The V end was cut by 3 bases, the J end by 5 bases, with 4 bases between. CDR3 region: CASSHWTGELFF. The CDR3 nucleotides read TGTGCCAGCAGCCACTGGACCGGGGAGCTGTTTTTT.

The rearrangement links TRBV2 to TRBJ2-3; no clear D gene. V was trimmed by 10 bases and J by 0 bases, leaving 14 bases between them. CDR1 SNHLY and CDR2 FYNNEI come from the germline V gene. The CDR3 totals 14 residues. The CDR3 protein is CAMTSHISTDTQYF. CDR3 nucleotides: TGTGCCATGACTTCTCATATAAGCACAGATACGCAGTATTTT.

CDR3 sequence (DNA): TGTGCCAGCAGTGCTAGCACGCGGGAGGGTAGCACAGATACGCAGTATTTT. It specifies CASSASTREGSTDTQYF. J is TRBJ2-3 and V is TRBV6-1, with 9 bases identical to TRBD2. Germline values: CDR1 MNHNS, CDR2 SASEGT. J was trimmed by 0 bases and V by 4 bases; bases with no gene match: 8. The CDR3 is 17 amino acids.

As concerns this clonotype: One end of the junction varies from germline; a read error may be responsible. This chain connects TRBV7-9 to TRBJ2-5; D is unclear. The germline CDR1 and CDR2 sequences are SEHNR and FQNEAQ (reference sequence). The CDR3 is 12 residues long. CDR3 in amino acids: CASSQDLRVLYF. The CDR3 nucleotides are TGCGCCAGCAGCCAAGATCTAAGGGTTTTGTACTTC.

The table lists this clonotype with many counts. V and J are TRBV6-1 and TRBJ2-5; 9 bases are a match to TRBD1. J lost 5 bases, V lost 1 base, and 5 bases had no gene match. The CDR3 spans 15 residues. CDR1 is MNHNS, CDR2 SASEGT, per germline. This CDR3 reads CASSEGGTGSETQYF. CDR3 nucleotides: TGTGCCAGCAGTGAAGGTGGGACAGGGTCTGAGACCCAGTACTTC.

The chain's CDR3 is CASSLGSRGNPFYYEQYF. Written as DNA, the CDR3 is TGTGCCAGCAGCTTGGGGTCCCGAGGGAATCCCTTCTACTACGAGCAGTACTTC. This chain links TRBV5-6 with TRBJ2-7, with D possibly TRBD2 on 5 matching bases. CDR3 length: 18 residues. Germline lookup yields CDR1 SGHDT and CDR2 YYEEEE. Deletions cut 0 bases from V and 3 bases from J, with 22 bases between.

The chain employs TRBV29-1 and TRBJ2-1; 12 bases line up with TRBD2. Germline V CDR1 and CDR2: SQVTM, ANQGSEA. V gave up 4 bases and J gave up 6 bases; unmatched junction bases: 7. The CDR3 has 15 residues. The CDR3 region is CSVGRLAGGLNEQFF. CDR3 in DNA: TGCAGCGTTGGGCGGCTAGCGGGAGGGCTCAATGAGCAGTTCTTC.

The chain carries TRBV7-8 and TRBJ2-7; D is uncertain. V was trimmed by 0 bases and J by 7 bases, leaving 16 bases between them. Germline V gene data show CDR1 as SGHVS and CDR2 as FQNEAQ. This CDR3 has 15 amino acids. The CDR3 coding sequence is TGTGCCAGCAGCTTAGCCCACCTAGGGCAAGTGGAGCAGTACTTC. Amino acid sequence: CASSLAHLGQVEQYF.

The genes are TRBV11-3 and TRBJ2-3, with D tentatively TRBD2 (5 bases). V lost 8 bases and J lost 0, with 9 bases in between. The germline V gene has CDR1 SGHNT and CDR2 YENEEA. The CDR3 is made up of 13 amino acids. CDR3 region: CASVATSTDTQYF. The DNA of the CDR3 is TGTGCCAGCGTAGCGACTAGCACAGATACGCAGTATTTT.